These T cell receptor beta chains were read from a single sample in a study of cytomegalovirus exposure and HLA in healthy donors. The method was immunoSEQ multiplex PCR; TCRdb's version includes in-frame clones alone and lacks a portion of them. The sample comprises some 250,000 clones, around 81% of which are singletons, and around 8.6% rests with the top ten. Material: PBMCs. Receptors originate from a woman in her fifties or sixties in good health and CMV-seropositive. Each CDR3 is given with its conserved first and last residue. A D gene is named only where the DNA matches it firmly. Only part of the rows carry a size: once, few, many, or a class if the clone is expanded.

TRBV5-6	16	few	TRBJ2-3	TRBD1	CASSFTQGASTDTQYF	TGTGCCAGCAGCTTTACCCAGGGGGCGAGCACAGATACGCAGTATTTT
TRBV7-2	15	few	TRBJ2-7	.	CASSLGDGGLYEQYF	TGTGCCAGCAGCTTAGGTGACGGCGGCTTGTACGAGCAGTACTTC
TRBV25-1	15	.	TRBJ2-1	.	CASSEPRSSYNEQFF	TGTGCCAGCAGTGAGCCCAGAAGCTCCTACAATGAGCAGTTCTTC
TRBV5-6	15	.	TRBJ2-3	TRBD1	CASSLPGQGTDTQYF	TGTGCCAGCAGCTTACCGGGACAGGGGACAGATACGCAGTATTTT
TRBV7-6	19	.	TRBJ1-4	TRBD1	CASSPKDRTPSPTNEKLFF	TGTGCCAGCAGCCCGAAGGACAGGACGCCATCCCCAACTAATGAAAAACTGTTTTTT
TRBV10-3	17	few	TRBJ2-3	.	CAISGGERGSRTDTQYF	TGTGCCATCAGTGGGGGGGAGAGAGGGAGTCGTACAGATACGCAGTATTTT
TRBV9	15	few	TRBJ2-7	TRBD1	CASSAWDRGFYEQYF	TGTGCCAGCAGCGCCTGGGACAGGGGCTTTTACGAGCAGTACTTC
TRBV5-1	18	.	TRBJ2-6	.	CASSLRSAGEAEANVLTF	TGCGCCAGCAGCTTGCGGTCGGCAGGGGAAGCTGAGGCCAACGTCCTGACTTTC
TRBV2	14	.	TRBJ2-1	TRBD2	CASKAASGMNEQFF	TGTGCCAGCAAGGCGGCTAGCGGGATGAATGAGCAGTTCTTC
TRBV6-5	14	.	TRBJ2-5	TRBD1	CASSWTGSRETQYF	TGTGCCAGCAGTTGGACAGGGTCTAGGGAGACCCAGTACTTC
TRBV2	14	.	TRBJ1-4	TRBD1	CASKRQGASEKLFF	TGTGCCAGCAAAAGACAGGGGGCGAGTGAAAAACTGTTTTTT
TRBV6-5	14	.	TRBJ2-1	TRBD2	CASSYPGTSGKQFF	TGTGCCAGCAGTTACCCTGGGACTAGCGGAAAGCAGTTCTTC
TRBV7-3	15	.	TRBJ1-1	.	CASSLSGTAGTEAFF	TGTGCCAGCAGCTTATCGGGCACCGCGGGTACTGAAGCTTTCTTT